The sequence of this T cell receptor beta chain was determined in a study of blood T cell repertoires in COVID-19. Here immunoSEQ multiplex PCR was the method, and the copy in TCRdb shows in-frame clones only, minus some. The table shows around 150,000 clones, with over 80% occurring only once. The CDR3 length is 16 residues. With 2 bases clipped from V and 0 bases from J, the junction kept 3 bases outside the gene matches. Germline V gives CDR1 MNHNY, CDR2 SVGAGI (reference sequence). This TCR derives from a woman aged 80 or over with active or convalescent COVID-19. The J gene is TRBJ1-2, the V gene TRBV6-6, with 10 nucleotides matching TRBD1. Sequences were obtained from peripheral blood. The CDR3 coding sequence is TGTGCCAGCAGTTACGACAGGGGGCAGTCTAACTATGGCTACACCTTC. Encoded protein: CASSYDRGQSNYGYTF.